The subject of this entry is one T cell receptor beta chain. Its antigen is not known. Assay: immunoSEQ multiplex PCR; the TCRdb copy retains only in-frame clones and omits some. Here the sample spans about 120,000 clones, approximately 95% being singletons. V dropped 6 bases and J dropped 0 bases, with 10 bases sitting between them. Germline CDR1 and CDR2: SQVTM and ANQGSEA. The CDR3 is made up of 13 amino acids. This record comes from a study of cytomegalovirus exposure and HLA in healthy donors. General study results and limits: High specificity and sensitivity for cytomegalovirus status were reported for the classifier.

J is TRBJ2-3 and V is TRBV29-1; D possibly corresponds to TRBD1 (6 bases). The material sequenced was PBMCs. This receptor was obtained from a man between 18 and 35 years old in good health and CMV-seronegative. CDR3 sequence (DNA): TGCAGCGTCGGGGACACTAGCACAGATACGCAGTATTTT. Amino acids: CSVGDTSTDTQYF.